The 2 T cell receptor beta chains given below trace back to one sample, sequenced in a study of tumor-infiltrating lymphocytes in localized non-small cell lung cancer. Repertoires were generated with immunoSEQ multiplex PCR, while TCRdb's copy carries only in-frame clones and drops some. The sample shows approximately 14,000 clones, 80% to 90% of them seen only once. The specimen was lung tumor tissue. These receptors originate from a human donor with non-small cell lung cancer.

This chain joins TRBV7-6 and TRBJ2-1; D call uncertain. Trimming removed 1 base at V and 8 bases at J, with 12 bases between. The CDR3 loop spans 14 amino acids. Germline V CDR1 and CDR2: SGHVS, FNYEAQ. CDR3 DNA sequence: TGTGCCAGCAGCTTAGGACTGCTAGGCGATGAGCAGTTCTTC. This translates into CASSLGLLGDEQFF.

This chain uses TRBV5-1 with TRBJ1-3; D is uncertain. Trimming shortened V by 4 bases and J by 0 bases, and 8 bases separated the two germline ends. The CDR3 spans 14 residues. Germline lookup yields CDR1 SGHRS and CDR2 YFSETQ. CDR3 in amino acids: CASSLSASGNTIYF. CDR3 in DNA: TGCGCCAGCAGCCTGTCGGCCTCTGGAAACACCATATATTTT.